This T cell receptor beta chain was recovered during a study of blood T cell repertoires in COVID-19. For the study at large: Acute and convalescent COVID-19 samples came from the United States, Italy and Spain.

CDR1 MNHEY and CDR2 SVGAGI come from the germline V gene. The V end was cut by 6 bases, the J end by 7 bases, with 16 bases between. The CDR3 loop spans 14 amino acids. Produced via immunoSEQ multiplex PCR; TCRdb's table is partial and in-frame only. The profile covers approximately 150,000 clones, with roughly 85% appearing a single time and approximately 2% taken by the ten largest. The chain recombines TRBV6-5 with TRBJ1-5, with TRBD1 as a possible D gene (6 bases). The sequence was obtained from a woman older than 75 with acute or convalescent COVID-19. Sequencing was done on a sample of peripheral blood. In DNA form, the CDR3 reads TGTGCCAGCAGATCAAACAGGGAACCCCAGCCCCAGCATTTT. Encoded protein: CASRSNREPQPQHF.